A selection of T cell receptor beta chains follows, all from one sample in a study of T cell changes during pregnancy in multiple sclerosis. This table comes from immunoSEQ multiplex PCR, and its TCRdb copy is limited to in-frame clones, with some not included. This table has 85,000 to 95,000 clones, around 91% appearing once. The input for sequencing was peripheral blood, taken after pregnancy. The receptors derive from a female donor in good health, enrolled as a control in a pregnancy study. Both conserved end residues are part of each CDR3. Each record gives: clone size, D gene, V gene, CDR3 length, J gene, CDR3 DNA, CDR3 protein. D genes are given only for firm matches. Clone sizes are given selectively: once, few, many, or a class where the clone is expanded.

clone size: -
D gene: -
V gene: TRBV19
CDR3 length: 13
J gene: TRBJ1-3
CDR3 DNA: TGTGCCAGTAAGGGGAGGGTCGGAAACACCATATATTTT
CDR3 protein: CASKGRVGNTIYF

clone size: -
D gene: -
V gene: TRBV18
CDR3 length: 14
J gene: TRBJ1-2
CDR3 DNA: TGTGCCAGCTCACCTTTTCCAGATAACTATGGCTACACCTTC
CDR3 protein: CASSPFPDNYGYTF

clone size: -
D gene: TRBD1
V gene: TRBV28
CDR3 length: 12
J gene: TRBJ1-1
CDR3 DNA: TGTGCCAGTACTATCCGGGACAGCCAAACTTTCTTT
CDR3 protein: CASTIRDSQTFF

clone size: -
D gene: -
V gene: TRBV13
CDR3 length: 17
J gene: TRBJ1-2
CDR3 DNA: TGTGCCAGCAGCCCCCCGCGGCAGACCGAAACTAACTATGGCTACACCTTC
CDR3 protein: CASSPPRQTETNYGYTF

clone size: -
D gene: TRBD1
V gene: TRBV28
CDR3 length: 14
J gene: TRBJ1-6
CDR3 DNA: TGTGCCAGCAGTTTGACAGGGTCATACTCACCCCTCCACTTT
CDR3 protein: CASSLTGSYSPLHF

clone size: -
D gene: -
V gene: TRBV6-6
CDR3 length: 13
J gene: TRBJ1-2
CDR3 DNA: TGTGCCAGCAGTTCCCCCAGCGACTATGGCTACACCTTC
CDR3 protein: CASSSPSDYGYTF

clone size: -
D gene: -
V gene: TRBV5-1
CDR3 length: 13
J gene: TRBJ2-2
CDR3 DNA: TGCGCCAGCAAATTGAGGAGTCCCGGGGAGCTGTTTTTT
CDR3 protein: CASKLRSPGELFF

clone size: -
D gene: TRBD1
V gene: TRBV7-8
CDR3 length: 15
J gene: TRBJ2-7
CDR3 DNA: TGTGCCAGCAGCGGAAGGACAGGGGGGATGTTTGAGCAGTACTTC
CDR3 protein: CASSGRTGGMFEQYF

clone size: once
D gene: -
V gene: TRBV6-5
CDR3 length: 14
J gene: TRBJ1-3
CDR3 DNA: TGTGCCAGCAGCACGGTCCACTCTGGAAACACCATATATTTT
CDR3 protein: CASSTVHSGNTIYF

clone size: few
D gene: -
V gene: TRBV7-6
CDR3 length: 12
J gene: TRBJ2-1
CDR3 DNA: TGTGCCAGCAGCTCACAGGGATATGAGCAGTTCTTC
CDR3 protein: CASSSQGYEQFF

clone size: -
D gene: -
V gene: TRBV5-1
CDR3 length: 16
J gene: TRBJ2-5
CDR3 DNA: TGCGCCAGCAGCTTGGTCGGCGGTCGAGGGCCGGAGACCCAGTACTTC
CDR3 protein: CASSLVGGRGPETQYF

clone size: few
D gene: TRBD1
V gene: TRBV10-3
CDR3 length: 14
J gene: TRBJ1-1
CDR3 DNA: TGTGCCGCCGGGACAGGGTCGGCGGGCACTGAAGCTTTCTTT
CDR3 protein: CAAGTGSAGTEAFF

clone size: -
D gene: -
V gene: TRBV6-6
CDR3 length: 15
J gene: TRBJ2-7
CDR3 DNA: TGTGCCAGCAGTTACGGGGCGGCCAGCTCCTACGAGCAGTACTTC
CDR3 protein: CASSYGAASSYEQYF

clone size: -
D gene: TRBD2
V gene: TRBV11-2
CDR3 length: 16
J gene: TRBJ2-5
CDR3 DNA: TGTGCCAGCAGCCCACCGGGACTAGCGGTCCAAGAGACCCAGTACTTC
CDR3 protein: CASSPPGLAVQETQYF

clone size: -
D gene: TRBD2
V gene: TRBV18
CDR3 length: 15
J gene: TRBJ2-3
CDR3 DNA: TGTGCCAGCTCACCACCTCGGGGGGGCCAGAGTACGCAGTATTTT
CDR3 protein: CASSPPRGGQSTQYF

clone size: -
D gene: -
V gene: TRBV2
CDR3 length: 13
J gene: TRBJ2-3
CDR3 DNA: TGTGCCAGCAAGGGGGGGGTAACAGATACGCAGTATTTT
CDR3 protein: CASKGGVTDTQYF

clone size: -
D gene: TRBD1
V gene: TRBV10-3
CDR3 length: 14
J gene: TRBJ2-7
CDR3 DNA: TGTGCCATCCGGATTGGGACAGGGGACTACGAGCAGTACTTC
CDR3 protein: CAIRIGTGDYEQYF

clone size: few
D gene: TRBD1
V gene: TRBV19
CDR3 length: 16
J gene: TRBJ1-1
CDR3 DNA: TGTGCCAGTAGTCCGCGGGACAGTAGGAGGGACACTGAAGCTTTCTTT
CDR3 protein: CASSPRDSRRDTEAFF

clone size: -
D gene: -
V gene: TRBV19
CDR3 length: 11
J gene: TRBJ1-1
CDR3 DNA: TGTGCCAGCAGGGTGGGCACTGAAGCTTTCTTT
CDR3 protein: CASRVGTEAFF

clone size: -
D gene: -
V gene: TRBV6-6
CDR3 length: 15
J gene: TRBJ1-6
CDR3 DNA: TGTGCCAGCAGTTACTCACCTACCTCCAATTCACCCCTCCACTTT
CDR3 protein: CASSYSPTSNSPLHF

clone size: -
D gene: -
V gene: TRBV6-5
CDR3 length: 14
J gene: TRBJ1-1
CDR3 DNA: TGTGCCAGCAGTTACGGGGGGATGAACACTGAAGCTTTCTTT
CDR3 protein: CASSYGGMNTEAFF

clone size: -
D gene: TRBD2
V gene: TRBV6-5
CDR3 length: 14
J gene: TRBJ2-7
CDR3 DNA: TGTGCCAGCAGTTACTCGTGGAGGGAGGGCGAGCAGTACTTC
CDR3 protein: CASSYSWREGEQYF

clone size: -
D gene: -
V gene: TRBV4-1
CDR3 length: 16
J gene: TRBJ1-4
CDR3 DNA: TGCGCCAGCAGCCCTCTGGGAGGGGCAACTAATGAAAAACTGTTTTTT
CDR3 protein: CASSPLGGATNEKLFF

clone size: -
D gene: TRBD1
V gene: TRBV2
CDR3 length: 17
J gene: TRBJ1-4
CDR3 DNA: TGTGCCAGCAGTGCCGGGACAGGTCCCCCGGGGGGTGAAAAACTGTTTTTT
CDR3 protein: CASSAGTGPPGGEKLFF

clone size: -
D gene: TRBD1
V gene: TRBV7-2
CDR3 length: 15
J gene: TRBJ2-7
CDR3 DNA: TGTGCCAGCAGCCCAGGGGGAAAGGGGGCCTACGAGCAGTACTTC
CDR3 protein: CASSPGGKGAYEQYF

clone size: -
D gene: -
V gene: TRBV11-3
CDR3 length: 13
J gene: TRBJ2-2
CDR3 DNA: TGTGCCAGCAGCCTAGGGGCGGGGAGGGAGCTGTTTTTT
CDR3 protein: CASSLGAGRELFF

clone size: few
D gene: TRBD1
V gene: TRBV6-1
CDR3 length: 15
J gene: TRBJ1-2
CDR3 DNA: TGTGCCAGCAGTAAACCGGGACAGGGATCCGGTGGCTACACCTTC
CDR3 protein: CASSKPGQGSGGYTF

clone size: -
D gene: -
V gene: TRBV6-6
CDR3 length: 14
J gene: TRBJ1-5
CDR3 DNA: TGTGCCAGCTCCCGCGGGGGGGACGGTCAGCCCCAGCATTTT
CDR3 protein: CASSRGGDGQPQHF

clone size: few
D gene: -
V gene: TRBV18
CDR3 length: 13
J gene: TRBJ1-2
CDR3 DNA: TGTGCCAGCTCACCATTGGAGCACTATGGCTACACCTTC
CDR3 protein: CASSPLEHYGYTF

clone size: -
D gene: -
V gene: TRBV21-1
CDR3 length: 11
J gene: TRBJ1-1
CDR3 DNA: TGTGCCAGCAGCAGGGGAGCCAAAGCTTTCTTT
CDR3 protein: CASSRGAKAFF

clone size: -
D gene: -
V gene: TRBV6-5
CDR3 length: 15
J gene: TRBJ2-1
CDR3 DNA: TGTGCCAGCAGTTACTCGGGGGGACCCTACAATGAGCAGTTCTTC
CDR3 protein: CASSYSGGPYNEQFF